Presented here are 10 T cell receptor beta chains from one specimen sequenced in a study of blood T cells in healthy people across ages. The use of a sample-barcoded 5' primer and a J-beta primer mix characterized a second PCR of about 7 to 12 cycles. Each CDR3 protein gets one entry after TCRdb re-called the 5' RACE reads with MiXCR. The repertoire consists of about 640,000 distinct CDR3 sequences, with approximately 59% occurring once and the leading ten covering over 35%. The specimen was blood. The origin of the receptors is a man aged 55 to 69 in good health.

CDR3 loop: CATTGQGLQETQYF. Written as DNA, the CDR3 is TGTGCCACCACGGGACAGGGGCTTCAAGAGACCCAGTACTTC. V usage is TRBV21-1 and J usage is TRBJ2-5; the listed D gene, TRBD1, was not tested against the DNA. TRBV21-1 is shown as a pseudogene. This CDR3 region has 14 residues.

This clonotype has more than one count but fewer than ten. V is TRBV27 and J is TRBJ2-7, with D perhaps matching TRBD2 (7 bases). Germline V gives CDR1 MNHEY, CDR2 SMNVEV (reference sequence). This CDR3 region has 15 residues. The V and J ends lost 6 bases and 5 bases respectively, with 20 bases between them. CDR3 coding DNA: TGTGCCAGCAGAGAAGGGGGGGGGCGTAGGGACGAGCAGTACTTC. Translating gives CASREGGGRRDEQYF.

This sequence joins TRBV25-1 and TRBJ1-1; D unresolved. Germline values: CDR1 MGHDK, CDR2 SYGVNS. This CDR3 contains 12 residues. V dropped 3 bases and J dropped 1 base, with 3 bases sitting between them. The CDR3 sequence is CASSDPNTEAFF. CDR3 coding DNA: TGTGCCAGCAGTGATCCGAACACTGAAGCTTTCTTT.

This clonotype was seen a single time. The CDR3 DNA reads as TGTGCCAGCAGCCATCGGGGAACAAGACCGAACACTGAAGCTTTCTTT. It yields the protein CASSHRGTRPNTEAFF. This chain joins TRBV11-2 and TRBJ1-1; D is uncertain. This CDR3 has 16 residues. V lost 5 bases and J lost 1, with 17 bases in between. Germline CDR1 reads SGHAT; CDR2 reads FQNNGV.

This chain uses TRBV4-1 with TRBJ1-2; TRBD1 agrees at 9 bases. Germline CDR1 and CDR2: MGHRA and YSYEKL. The CDR3 sequence is 14 residues long. V gave up 2 bases and J gave up 5 bases; unmatched junction bases: 3. The CDR3 is CASSQSGQGYGYTF. CDR3 nucleotide sequence: TGCGCCAGCAGCCAATCCGGACAGGGGTATGGCTACACCTTC.

The rearrangement links TRBV11-2 to TRBJ2-7, with 11 bases matching TRBD2. Near its end, the DNA agrees better with TRBJ2-5, so the J call may be wrong. The CDR3 has 17 residues. Germline V CDR1 and CDR2: SGHAT, FQNNGV. The CDR3 nucleotides read TGTGCCAGCAGCTTGTTAGGAGTAGCGGGGGGGCGAGAGACCCAGTACTTC. Its protein product is CASSLLGVAGGRETQYF.

The chain joins TRBV27 to TRBJ2-2, with D perhaps matching TRBD2 (7 bases). This CDR3 comprises 15 residues. Trimming took 6 bases from V and 1 from J, leaving 12 bases between them. CDR1 and CDR2 (germline): MNHEY, SMNVEV (reference sequence). The DNA of the CDR3 is TGTGCCAGCAGCGGGGGGCGGAGGAACACCGGGGAGCTGTTTTTT. Its translation: CASSGGRRNTGELFF.

This clonotype has a handful of counts. J is TRBJ2-5 and V is TRBV10-1, with a weak D call TRBD1 (6 bases). Germline V gene lookup returns CDR1 WNHNN and CDR2 SYGVQD (reference sequence). This CDR3 spans 17 amino acids. Trimming stripped 3 bases from V and 1 base from J, with 18 bases between. CDR3 in DNA: TGCGCCAGCAGTGATTCCCGCGCAGGGGCCACCCAAGAGACCCAGTACTTC. Its protein is CASSDSRAGATQETQYF.

This clonotype has only a few counts. J is TRBJ2-3 and V is TRBV12-3 or TRBV12-4; TRBD2 aligns across 7 bases. After removal of 8 bases from V and 5 bases from J, the junction contained 10 bases not matched to a gene. The CDR3 has 14 residues. The DNA of the CDR3 is TGTGCCAGCGGGCCGGAGCGGGGAGGAGATACGCAGTATTTT. It is translated as CASGPERGGDTQYF.

The chain carries TRBV2 and TRBJ2-4, with D possibly TRBD1 on 5 matching bases. This CDR3 region has 14 residues. CDR1 SNHLY and CDR2 FYNNEI come from the germline V gene. The V gene lost 7 bases and the J gene lost 0 bases, with 10 bases spanning the gap. CDR3 region: CASMAGLAKNIQYF. The CDR3 DNA follows: TGTGCCAGCATGGCAGGGCTAGCCAAAAACATTCAGTACTTC.